These T cell receptor beta chains were read from a single sample in a study of graft-versus-host responses after intestinal transplantation. Using immunoSEQ multiplex PCR, the repertoire was profiled, and TCRdb retains in-frame clones only, with some absent. The table records more than 80,000 clones, roughly 90% of them present only once. These receptors lack a known antigen. The sample consisted of unstimulated CD4+ T cells sorted from spleen or lymph node cells, taken before transplant. The receptors stem from a human donor who was the organ donor for an intestinal transplant. The CDR3 runs from the conserved cysteine through the conserved F or W. The D gene is left open where the match is weak. Some rows have no size entry. The others give once, few or many, or a class for an expanded clone.

j_gene: TRBJ1-2; abundance: -; v_gene: TRBV7-3; d_gene: -; CDR3nt: TGTGCCAGCAGCCCACAGGGTTGGTACTATGGCTACACCTTC; CDR3aa: CASSPQGWYYGYTF
j_gene: TRBJ2-5; abundance: -; v_gene: TRBV2; d_gene: TRBD1; CDR3nt: TGTGCCAGCGCTCGGGACAGGGGGCGGGAGACCCAGTACTTC; CDR3aa: CASARDRGRETQYF
j_gene: TRBJ2-3; abundance: -; v_gene: TRBV30; d_gene: -; CDR3nt: TGTGCCTGGAAAGAGCCCAGGGTCCGGTCCACAGATACGCAGTATTTT; CDR3aa: CAWKEPRVRSTDTQYF
j_gene: TRBJ2-7; abundance: few; v_gene: TRBV6-1; d_gene: -; CDR3nt: TGTGCCAGCAGTGAGTCGGGGACTGGGTACGAGCAGTACTTC; CDR3aa: CASSESGTGYEQYF
j_gene: TRBJ2-5; abundance: -; v_gene: TRBV15; d_gene: TRBD1; CDR3nt: TGTGCCACCAGCGAAGGGACAGGGTTTCAAGAGACCCAGTACTTC; CDR3aa: CATSEGTGFQETQYF
j_gene: TRBJ1-6; abundance: -; v_gene: TRBV28; d_gene: -; CDR3nt: TGTGCCAGCAGCCCATGGGAGGGGCCAAATTCACCCCTCCACTTT; CDR3aa: CASSPWEGPNSPLHF
j_gene: TRBJ2-5; abundance: -; v_gene: TRBV19; d_gene: -; CDR3nt: TGTGCCAGTAGCAAACAGGGAACCGGAGAGACCCAGTACTTC; CDR3aa: CASSKQGTGETQYF
j_gene: TRBJ2-1; abundance: -; v_gene: TRBV7-7; d_gene: TRBD2; CDR3nt: TGTGCTAGCAGCTTAGTGACTAGCGCCTACAATGAGCAGTTCTTC; CDR3aa: CASSLVTSAYNEQFF
j_gene: TRBJ2-2; abundance: -; v_gene: TRBV5-1; d_gene: -; CDR3nt: TGCGCCAGCAGCTTGTCCGCAGCGAACACCGGGGAGCTGTTTTTT; CDR3aa: CASSLSAANTGELFF
j_gene: TRBJ2-2; abundance: -; v_gene: TRBV4-3; d_gene: -; CDR3nt: TGCGCCAGCAGCCAAGTGGCGTTTCGGGGGACCGGGGAGCTGTTTTTT; CDR3aa: CASSQVAFRGTGELFF
j_gene: TRBJ1-5; abundance: -; v_gene: TRBV30; d_gene: -; CDR3nt: TGTGCCTGGAGTGTAGGGGGGGGGTATCAGCCCCAGCATTTT; CDR3aa: CAWSVGGGYQPQHF
j_gene: TRBJ2-1; abundance: -; v_gene: TRBV9; d_gene: -; CDR3nt: TGTGCCAGCAGCCCCTTAACCCTGGGGCAGGGTGAGCAGTTCTTC; CDR3aa: CASSPLTLGQGEQFF
j_gene: TRBJ2-1; abundance: few; v_gene: TRBV28; d_gene: TRBD2; CDR3nt: TGTGCCAGCAGTTTGTTCCAGCGGGATAACAATGAGCAGTTCTTC; CDR3aa: CASSLFQRDNNEQFF
j_gene: TRBJ1-1; abundance: -; v_gene: TRBV6-1; d_gene: -; CDR3nt: TGTGCCAGCAGTAAAGGAGGGGGAGGGCTTACTGAAGCTTTCTTT; CDR3aa: CASSKGGGGLTEAFF
j_gene: TRBJ2-7; abundance: -; v_gene: TRBV19; d_gene: -; CDR3nt: TGTGCCAGTAGTATAATGGGGGGACGGAAGTACTTC; CDR3aa: CASSIMGGRKYF
j_gene: TRBJ2-5; abundance: -; v_gene: TRBV27; d_gene: TRBD1; CDR3nt: TGTGCCAGCAGTCATTCAGGGGGCGGGCAAGAGACCCAGTACTTC; CDR3aa: CASSHSGGGQETQYF
j_gene: TRBJ1-2; abundance: -; v_gene: TRBV2; d_gene: TRBD1; CDR3nt: TGTGCCAGCGGAAACTGGCAGGGGGGCTATGGCTACACCTTC; CDR3aa: CASGNWQGGYGYTF
j_gene: TRBJ2-5; abundance: few; v_gene: TRBV5-1; d_gene: -; CDR3nt: TGCGCCAGCAGCTTTGAGGGCAGCGGGGAGACCCAGTACTTC; CDR3aa: CASSFEGSGETQYF
j_gene: TRBJ2-2; abundance: once; v_gene: TRBV7-3; d_gene: -; CDR3nt: TGTGCCAGCAGCTCGGACATAAACACCGGGGAGCTGTTTTTT; CDR3aa: CASSSDINTGELFF
j_gene: TRBJ2-6; abundance: -; v_gene: TRBV5-4; d_gene: -; CDR3nt: TGTGCCAGCAGCTTGGGAGGGATCTCTGGGGCCAACGTCCTGACTTTC; CDR3aa: CASSLGGISGANVLTF
j_gene: TRBJ1-2; abundance: -; v_gene: TRBV7-2; d_gene: -; CDR3nt: TGTGCCAGCAGCCCCAGGGTTCCTAAGGACTATGGCTACACCTTC; CDR3aa: CASSPRVPKDYGYTF
j_gene: TRBJ2-1; abundance: -; v_gene: TRBV4-1; d_gene: TRBD1; CDR3nt: TGCGCCAGCAGCCTCTCCCTATTCACGGGACAGCGGAACAATGAGCAGTTCTTC; CDR3aa: CASSLSLFTGQRNNEQFF
j_gene: TRBJ1-2; abundance: -; v_gene: TRBV30; d_gene: TRBD1; CDR3nt: TGTGCCTGCAGGGACAGGGGTCAGAGGGTCTATGGCTACACCTTC; CDR3aa: CACRDRGQRVYGYTF
j_gene: TRBJ2-7; abundance: -; v_gene: TRBV5-6; d_gene: TRBD1; CDR3nt: TGTGCCAGCAGCCCCCCGGACAGGGGCGCCGAGCAGTACTTC; CDR3aa: CASSPPDRGAEQYF
j_gene: TRBJ2-7; abundance: -; v_gene: TRBV5-1; d_gene: -; CDR3nt: TGCGCCAGCAGCCCCGTTGGACTCCTTCAGCAGTACTTC; CDR3aa: CASSPVGLLQQYF
j_gene: TRBJ1-1; abundance: -; v_gene: TRBV18; d_gene: -; CDR3nt: TGTGCCAGCTCTCTCACGACTGAATTGAACACTGAAGCTTTCTTT; CDR3aa: CASSLTTELNTEAFF
j_gene: TRBJ2-6; abundance: -; v_gene: TRBV4-1; d_gene: -; CDR3nt: TGCGCCAGCAGCCAAGCGAGGGTCTCTGGGGCCAACGTCCTGACTTTC; CDR3aa: CASSQARVSGANVLTF
j_gene: TRBJ2-1; abundance: once; v_gene: TRBV10-3; d_gene: -; CDR3nt: TGTGCCATCAGAGCCGTCCCTATGGGCGATGAGCAGTTCTTC; CDR3aa: CAIRAVPMGDEQFF
j_gene: TRBJ1-1; abundance: -; v_gene: TRBV19; d_gene: -; CDR3nt: TGTGCCAGTAGTATCACGGGGGGACGGACTGAAGCTTTCTTT; CDR3aa: CASSITGGRTEAFF
j_gene: TRBJ2-3; abundance: -; v_gene: TRBV27; d_gene: TRBD2; CDR3nt: TGTGCCAGCAGTTTTCGGACTAGCGGGGTTAGCACAGATACGCAGTATTTT; CDR3aa: CASSFRTSGVSTDTQYF
j_gene: TRBJ2-7; abundance: once; v_gene: TRBV5-5; d_gene: -; CDR3nt: TGTGCCAGCAGCGCGGCGGGGACTGAGGGTTGGCGGCAGTACTTC; CDR3aa: CASSAAGTEGWRQYF
j_gene: TRBJ2-1; abundance: -; v_gene: TRBV28; d_gene: -; CDR3nt: TGTGCCAGCAGTTTACAGGGCCCCTACAATGAGCAGTTCTTC; CDR3aa: CASSLQGPYNEQFF
j_gene: TRBJ2-1; abundance: -; v_gene: TRBV19; d_gene: -; CDR3nt: TGTGCCAGTAGTATAGCTAGGACAGTATTGGATGAGCAGTTCTTC; CDR3aa: CASSIARTVLDEQFF
j_gene: TRBJ2-3; abundance: -; v_gene: TRBV7-3; d_gene: TRBD2; CDR3nt: TGTGCCAGCAGCTTAGAGGGACTAGCGGGAGATACGCAGTATTTT; CDR3aa: CASSLEGLAGDTQYF
j_gene: TRBJ1-1; abundance: -; v_gene: TRBV19; d_gene: -; CDR3nt: TGTGCCAGTAGTCGGTACGGGGGGTCTGAAGCTTTCTTT; CDR3aa: CASSRYGGSEAFF
j_gene: TRBJ2-7; abundance: -; v_gene: TRBV6-1; d_gene: TRBD2; CDR3nt: TGTGCCAGCAGTATCGGACTAGCGGCTCCCTACGAGCAGTACTTC; CDR3aa: CASSIGLAAPYEQYF
j_gene: TRBJ2-2; abundance: once; v_gene: TRBV5-1; d_gene: TRBD1; CDR3nt: TGCGCCAGCAGCTTCCTCCCTGGGGACAGCATAATGAACACCGGGGAGCTGTTTTTT; CDR3aa: CASSFLPGDSIMNTGELFF
j_gene: TRBJ2-5; abundance: -; v_gene: TRBV19; d_gene: TRBD2; CDR3nt: TGTGCCAGTAGTACGACTAGCGGGGGCTGGGAGACCCAGTACTTC; CDR3aa: CASSTTSGGWETQYF
j_gene: TRBJ2-1; abundance: once; v_gene: TRBV5-4; d_gene: TRBD2; CDR3nt: TGTGCCAGCAGCCCCGCCCTAGCGGAGGGATACAATGAGCAGTTCTTC; CDR3aa: CASSPALAEGYNEQFF
j_gene: TRBJ2-2; abundance: -; v_gene: TRBV16; d_gene: TRBD2; CDR3nt: TGTGCCAGCAGCCAATTTTCAGCGGGACACACCGGGGAGCTGTTTTTT; CDR3aa: CASSQFSAGHTGELFF
j_gene: TRBJ2-2; abundance: few; v_gene: TRBV2; d_gene: TRBD2; CDR3nt: TGTGCCGCCCGGGAGCGGGAGGGGAGCACCGGGGAGCTGTTTTTT; CDR3aa: CAAREREGSTGELFF
j_gene: TRBJ1-4; abundance: -; v_gene: TRBV6-1; d_gene: TRBD1; CDR3nt: TGTGCCAGCAACCGGGACAGGGATGAAAAACTGTTTTTT; CDR3aa: CASNRDRDEKLFF
j_gene: TRBJ1-1; abundance: once; v_gene: TRBV15; d_gene: TRBD1; CDR3nt: TGTGCCACCAGCAGAGATCCTGGACAGGGGGGTGACGCTTTCTTT; CDR3aa: CATSRDPGQGGDAFF
j_gene: TRBJ1-1; abundance: -; v_gene: TRBV19; d_gene: -; CDR3nt: TGTGCCAGTATAAGGACTTTGAACACTGAAGCTTTCTTT; CDR3aa: CASIRTLNTEAFF
j_gene: TRBJ1-1; abundance: -; v_gene: TRBV5-3; d_gene: -; CDR3nt: TGTGCCAGAAGCCCCGGCCAACAGGAGAACACTGAAGCTTTCTTT; CDR3aa: CARSPGQQENTEAFF
j_gene: TRBJ1-6; abundance: few; v_gene: TRBV10-1; d_gene: -; CDR3nt: TGCGCCAGCGGGGAGGGGAGTTCACCCCTCCACTTT; CDR3aa: CASGEGSSPLHF
j_gene: TRBJ2-5; abundance: once; v_gene: TRBV10-3; d_gene: -; CDR3nt: TGTGCCATCTCATGGGGCCTCGGGGAGACCCAGTACTTC; CDR3aa: CAISWGLGETQYF
j_gene: TRBJ2-7; abundance: -; v_gene: TRBV27; d_gene: -; CDR3nt: TGTGCCAGCAGCCCTTTTCTGGCCGCCTACGAGCAGTACTTC; CDR3aa: CASSPFLAAYEQYF
j_gene: TRBJ2-3; abundance: -; v_gene: TRBV28; d_gene: -; CDR3nt: TGTGCCTCAGGGCCAGGGGCGGATACAGATACGCAGTATTTT; CDR3aa: CASGPGADTDTQYF
j_gene: TRBJ2-7; abundance: -; v_gene: TRBV25-1; d_gene: TRBD1; CDR3nt: TGTGCCAGCAAGGGACAGCGGTACGAGCAGTACTTC; CDR3aa: CASKGQRYEQYF
j_gene: TRBJ2-5; abundance: -; v_gene: TRBV19; d_gene: TRBD2; CDR3nt: TGTGCCAGTAGAGAGACTAGCGGGGAGACCCAGTACTTC; CDR3aa: CASRETSGETQYF